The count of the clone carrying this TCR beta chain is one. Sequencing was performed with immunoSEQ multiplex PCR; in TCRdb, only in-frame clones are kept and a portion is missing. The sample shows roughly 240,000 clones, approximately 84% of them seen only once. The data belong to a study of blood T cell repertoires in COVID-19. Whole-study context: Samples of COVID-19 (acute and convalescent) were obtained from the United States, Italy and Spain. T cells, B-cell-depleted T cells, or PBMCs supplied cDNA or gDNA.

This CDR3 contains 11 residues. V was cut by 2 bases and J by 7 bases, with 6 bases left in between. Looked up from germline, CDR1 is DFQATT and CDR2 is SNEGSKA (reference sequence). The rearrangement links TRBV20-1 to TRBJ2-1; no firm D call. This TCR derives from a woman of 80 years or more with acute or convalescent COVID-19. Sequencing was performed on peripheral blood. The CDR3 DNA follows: TGCAGTGCTAGACGCTATAATGAGCAGTTCTTC. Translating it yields CSARRYNEQFF.